The 17 T cell receptor beta chains in this list originate from one sample, sequenced in a study of regulatory T cells in long-lasting Graves disease. According to the study, TCR beta libraries were built with iRepertoire HTBI primers and CDR3-region Arm-PCR. TCRdb reprocessed the multiplex PCR reads with MiXCR, giving one entry per CDR3 protein. The sample has around 300,000 distinct CDR3 sequences, 20% to 25% seen once. The time point denotes: persistent/refractory GD, antithyroid drugs over 5 years with positive TRAb. Scientists built the TCR library using RNA that was extracted from PBMCs. The source material was peripheral blood mononuclear cells (PBMCs), sampled when the disease was refractory, from a patient treated with antithyroid drugs. The origin of the receptors is a female donor with Graves disease.

About this clonotype itself: The junction shows a germline mismatch at one end, possibly a read error. This rearrangement joins TRBV7-7 to TRBJ2-5, with a weak D call TRBD2 (6 bases). CDR3 length: 13 amino acids. The germline gives CDR1 SSHAT, CDR2 FNYEAQ (reference sequence). The CDR3 reads CASTPGLKETQYF. As DNA, the CDR3 is TGTGCTAGCACCCCGGGACTCAAAGAGACCCAGTACTTC. Using reference TRBV7-7 and TRBJ2-5 for the parts outside the CDR3, the full variable domain is GAGVSQSPRYKVTKRGQDVTLRCDPISSHATLYWYQQALGQGPEFLTYFNYEAQPDKSGLPSDRFSAERPEGSISTLTIQRTEQRDSAMYRCASTPGLKETQYFGPGTRLLVL.

The J gene is TRBJ2-3, the V gene TRBV28; D is unresolved. This CDR3 has 13 amino acids. The germline CDR1 and CDR2 sequences are MDHEN and SYDVKM. V lost 6 bases and J lost 2, with 9 bases in between. The CDR3 sequence: CASSTVTTDTQYF. The CDR3 nucleotides are TGTGCCAGCAGCACCGTTACCACAGATACGCAGTATTTT.

This clonotype was observed many times. This chain joins TRBV12-3 or TRBV12-4 and TRBJ2-5; TRBD2 is a possible D gene (6 bases). V was shortened by 6 bases and J by 5 bases, with 16 bases between the two germline ends. The CDR3 loop spans 14 amino acids. Written as DNA, the CDR3 is TGTGCCAGCAGCCGGACTAACCCCCGTGAGACCCAGTACTTC. Its protein product is CASSRTNPRETQYF.

This clonotype appeared a few times. The genes are TRBV10-3 and TRBJ1-1; a weak D match, TRBD1 (6 bases). Germline V lookup: CDR1 ENHRY, CDR2 SYGVKD. The CDR3 consists of 16 residues. The V gene lost 2 bases and the J gene lost 0 bases, with 13 bases spanning the gap. CDR3 region: CAISEGGGVMNTEAFF. CDR3 DNA sequence: TGTGCCATCAGTGAGGGAGGGGGAGTCATGAACACTGAAGCTTTCTTT.

The chain uses TRBV12-3 or TRBV12-4 and TRBJ2-1; D call uncertain. V was clipped by 6 bases and J by 8 bases, with 11 bases between them. This CDR3 spans 12 amino acids. The CDR3 coding sequence is TGTGCCAGCAGCCTCCCCGACTATGAGCAGTTCTTC. Residues: CASSLPDYEQFF.

This clonotype was counted ten times or more. This chain uses TRBV27 with TRBJ2-3; D call uncertain. V was clipped by 2 bases and J by 4 bases, with 16 bases between them. This CDR3 contains 16 residues. Germline V gives CDR1 MNHEY, CDR2 SMNVEV (reference sequence). CDR3 amino acids: CASSLLDTGLSDTQYF. CDR3 in DNA: TGTGCCAGCAGTTTACTTGATACCGGGTTGTCAGATACGCAGTATTTT.

This clonotype was found many times. The rearrangement joins TRBV7-3 to TRBJ1-1; possibly TRBD1 for D (6 bases). CDR3 size: 15 residues. V lost 5 bases and J lost 6, with 19 bases in between. The germline gives CDR1 SGHTA, CDR2 FQGTGA. The CDR3 bases are TGTGCCAGCAGCGCCAAGGGACCAGGGGATCCTGAAGCTTTCTTT. This codes for CASSAKGPGDPEAFF.

The sample holds a few counts of this clonotype. This chain joins TRBV20-1 and TRBJ2-5; the D is unclear. This CDR3 has 13 amino acids. With 4 bases removed from V and 2 bases from J, the gap between germline ends came to 11 bases. Germline CDR1 DFQATT, CDR2 SNEGSKA (reference sequence). In DNA form, the CDR3 reads TGCAGTGCTATACCGGGTCAACAAGAGACCCAGTACTTC. Encoded protein: CSAIPGQQETQYF.

V is TRBV27 and J is TRBJ2-3; 12 bases line up with TRBD2. The J segment lost 2 bases and the V segment lost 5 bases, leaving 2 bases of the junction unmatched. Germline V gene sequence: CDR1 MNHEY, CDR2 SMNVEV (reference sequence). CDR3 length equals 15 residues. The chain's CDR3 is CASSGLAGNTDTQYF. The CDR3 DNA reads TGTGCCAGCAGTGGACTAGCGGGAAACACAGATACGCAGTATTTT.

The rearrangement links TRBV7-9 to TRBJ1-1; D not certain. Between the trimmed V and J ends, which lost 2 bases and 0 bases, there was a span of 7 bases. This CDR3 region has 14 residues. Germline lookup yields CDR1 SEHNR and CDR2 FQNEAQ (reference sequence). CDR3 DNA sequence: TGTGCCAGCAGCTTATTTGGATTGAACACTGAAGCTTTCTTT. Amino acid sequence: CASSLFGLNTEAFF.

This clonotype was counted ten times or more. This chain links TRBV5-1 with TRBJ1-2; weak D call: TRBD1 (5 bases). The CDR3 has 13 amino acids. Looked up from germline, CDR1 is SGHRS and CDR2 is YFSETQ. Trimming cost V 4 bases and J 1 base, with 8 bases left between them. CDR3 protein: CASSPDSNYGYTF. The CDR3 region has the DNA TGCGCCAGCAGCCCCGACAGTAACTATGGCTACACCTTC.

This clonotype occurred many times. The rearrangement joins TRBV2 to TRBJ2-7; D not resolved. Deletions cut 6 bases from V and 0 bases from J, with 6 bases between. The CDR3 has 12 residues. CDR1 SNHLY and CDR2 FYNNEI come from the germline V gene. The CDR3 protein is CASSKSSYEQYF. The CDR3 nucleotides read TGTGCCAGCAGCAAGAGCTCCTACGAGCAGTACTTC.

This sequence joins TRBV7-9 and TRBJ2-2, with 7 positions matching TRBD2. CDR3 size: 16 residues. Unmatched junction bases numbered 3, after V lost 2 bases and J lost 0 bases. Germline lookup yields CDR1 SEHNR and CDR2 FQNEAQ (reference sequence). The CDR3 nucleotides read TGTGCCAGCAGCTTAATAGGGAGGGCGAACACCGGGGAGCTGTTTTTT. This codes for CASSLIGRANTGELFF.

To note about this clonotype: Its ends do not fully match the called genes, so a read error is possible. The chain combines TRBV18 with TRBJ2-5; D is unclear. The CDR3 loop spans 12 amino acids. Per the germline V gene, CDR1 is KGHSH and CDR2 is LQKENI. CDR3 nucleotides: TGTGTCAGCTCACCGGTTGAGGAGACCCAGTACTTC. This gives the protein CVSSPVEETQYF.

CDR3: CASSTQGRGTGELFF. The CDR3 coding sequence is TGTGCCAGTAGTACACAGGGCCGGGGCACCGGGGAGCTGTTTTTT. The rearrangement uses TRBV19 and TRBJ2-2; D possibly corresponds to TRBD1 (6 bases). Trimming left V 4 bases short and J 4 bases short, with 13 bases between. The CDR3 runs to 15 residues. Germline-derived CDR1 and CDR2 are LNHDA and SQIVND (reference sequence).

This clonotype was seen only a few times. The V and J genes are TRBV4-3 and TRBJ1-4; no definite D call. V lost 0 bases, J lost 3 bases, and 11 bases lay in between. The CDR3 runs to 16 residues. Germline values: CDR1 LGHNA, CDR2 YSLEER. The CDR3 sequence is CASSQDVEGSNEKLFF. CDR3 bases: TGCGCCAGCAGCCAAGATGTTGAAGGGTCTAATGAAAAACTGTTTTTT.

This clonotype appeared many times. The chain carries TRBV28 and TRBJ1-1; D is perhaps TRBD1 (5 bases). This CDR3 region has 14 residues. Germline-derived CDR1 and CDR2 are MDHEN and SYDVKM. V lost 5 bases and J 1 base, leaving 11 bases between the germline ends. CDR3 region: CASSRDVSNTEAFF. CDR3 bases: TGTGCCAGCAGTAGGGACGTATCGAACACTGAAGCTTTCTTT.